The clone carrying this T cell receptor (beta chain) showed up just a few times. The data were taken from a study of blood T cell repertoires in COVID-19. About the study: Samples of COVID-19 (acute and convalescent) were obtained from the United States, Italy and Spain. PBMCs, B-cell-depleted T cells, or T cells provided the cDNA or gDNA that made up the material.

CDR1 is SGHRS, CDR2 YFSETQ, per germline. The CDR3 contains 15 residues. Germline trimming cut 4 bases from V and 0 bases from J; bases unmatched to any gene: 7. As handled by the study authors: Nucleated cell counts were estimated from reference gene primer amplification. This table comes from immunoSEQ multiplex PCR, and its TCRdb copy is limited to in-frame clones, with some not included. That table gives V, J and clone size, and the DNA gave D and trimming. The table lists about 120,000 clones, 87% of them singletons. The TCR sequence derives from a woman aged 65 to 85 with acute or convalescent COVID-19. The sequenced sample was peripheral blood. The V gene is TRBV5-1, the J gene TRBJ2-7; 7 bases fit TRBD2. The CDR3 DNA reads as TGCGCCAGCAGCCCCTGGGGGGGGAGCTCCTACGAGCAGTACTTC. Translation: CASSPWGGSSYEQYF.